These T cell receptor beta chains were read from a single sample in a study of cytomegalovirus exposure and HLA in healthy donors. The protocol was immunoSEQ multiplex PCR, while the TCRdb copy is restricted to in-frame clones and leaves out a portion. The top ten hold around 15% of the sample, which has 70,000 to 95,000 clones, 79% seen once. Sequenced: PBMCs. The receptors were gathered from a woman aged 40 to 50 in good health and CMV-seropositive. The CDR3 runs from the conserved cysteine through the conserved F or W. The order of the fields is D gene, V gene, J gene, clone size, CDR3 DNA, CDR3 protein. A D gene is named only where the DNA matches it firmly. Expanded clones are given a class, and other clones once, few, many or no size at all.

-	TRBV4-2	TRBJ2-7	-	TGTGCCAGCAGCCGAGGCATTAGCAGTTACGAGCAGTACTTC	CASSRGISSYEQYF
TRBD2	TRBV11-3	TRBJ2-1	-	TGTGCCAGCAGCCCGGGGACTAGCGGGGGCAATGAGCAGTTCTTC	CASSPGTSGGNEQFF
TRBD2	TRBV28	TRBJ2-1	-	TGTGCCAGCAGTTCCGGGACTAGCGGGAGGGGGTTCAATGAGCAGTTCTTC	CASSSGTSGRGFNEQFF
TRBD1	TRBV9	TRBJ1-1	-	TGTGCCAGCAGCCCGGACAGGGGCACTGAAGCTTTCTTT	CASSPDRGTEAFF
-	TRBV7-2	TRBJ2-7	-	TGTGCCAGCAGCACCCCAGGGATCTCTAACGAGCAGTACTTC	CASSTPGISNEQYF
TRBD1	TRBV11-2	TRBJ2-1	-	TGTGCCAGCAGCTCAGACAGGGTTGAGCAGTTCTTC	CASSSDRVEQFF
-	TRBV6-1	TRBJ2-3	-	TGTGCCAGCAGTGAAGCGCGGGCAGGTAGAAGTACAGATACGCAGTATTTT	CASSEARAGRSTDTQYF
TRBD2	TRBV7-2	TRBJ2-1	-	TGTGCCAGCAGCTTGGGGACTAGCGGGAGCTTTAACAATGAGCAGTTCTTC	CASSLGTSGSFNNEQFF
-	TRBV29-1	TRBJ1-1	-	TGCAGCGCCGTTCTGGAGTTCAGCGTGAACACTGAAGCTTTCTTT	CSAVLEFSVNTEAFF
-	TRBV20-1	TRBJ1-5	-	TGCAGTGCTTCTGTGGGCCAGCCCCAGCATTTT	CSASVGQPQHF
-	TRBV7-2	TRBJ1-4	-	TGTGCCAGCAGACCCCCCGGAGTGGGAAAACTGTTTTTT	CASRPPGVGKLFF
-	TRBV7-3	TRBJ2-7	few	TGTGCCAGCAGCCTGCGATCAGGGGCGTCCGAGCAGTACTTC	CASSLRSGASEQYF
-	TRBV4-2	TRBJ2-7	-	TGTGCCAGCAGCCAAGGCGACTCTCCCTACGAGCAGTACTTC	CASSQGDSPYEQYF
TRBD2	TRBV7-9	TRBJ2-7	-	TGTGCCAGCAGCCCGACTAGCGGGTACTCCTACGAGCAGTACTTC	CASSPTSGYSYEQYF
-	TRBV18	TRBJ2-5	-	TGTGCCAGCTCACCAGGACAGCAAGAGACCCAGTACTTC	CASSPGQQETQYF
-	TRBV7-3	TRBJ2-1	-	TGTGCCAGCAGCGCAGGATACAATGAGCAGTTCTTC	CASSAGYNEQFF
-	TRBV7-6	TRBJ2-5	-	TGTGCCAGCAGCCCTCTACCAGGGACTCAAGAGACCCAGTACTTC	CASSPLPGTQETQYF
-	TRBV11-2	TRBJ2-4	-	TGTGCCAGCAGCTTAGGGAGAACCAAAAACATTCAGTACTTC	CASSLGRTKNIQYF
TRBD2	TRBV6-5	TRBJ2-3	-	TGTGCCAGCAGCCTACTAGCGGTGAGCACAGATACGCAGTATTTT	CASSLLAVSTDTQYF
TRBD1	TRBV19	TRBJ1-1	-	TGTGCCAGTAGTATAGCTAGGGACAGGGGGCCCCCTGAAGCTTTCTTT	CASSIARDRGPPEAFF
TRBD1	TRBV30	TRBJ1-2	-	TGTGCCTGGAGTTATGGGACAGGGTTTGGCTACACCTTC	CAWSYGTGFGYTF
TRBD1	TRBV28	TRBJ2-7	-	TGTGCCAGCAGCCCCCCGGACAGGGCCTACGAGCAGTACTTC	CASSPPDRAYEQYF
-	TRBV4-1	TRBJ1-6	-	TGCGCCAGCAGCCAAGATCAAGGGGGCTATAATTCACCCCTCCACTTT	CASSQDQGGYNSPLHF
-	TRBV28	TRBJ1-1	-	TGTGCCAGCAGTTTATGGGGACGGGGGTCAGTGTGGAACACTGAAGCTTTCTTT	CASSLWGRGSVWNTEAFF
TRBD2	TRBV7-2	TRBJ2-7	-	TGTGCCAGCAGCCCCGCTAGCGGGAGGTCCTACGAGCAGTACTTC	CASSPASGRSYEQYF
-	TRBV6-6	TRBJ2-5	few	TGTGCCAGCAGCCCCACAGACCAGGGAGAGACCCAGTACTTC	CASSPTDQGETQYF
TRBD1	TRBV7-2	TRBJ1-5	once	TGTGCCAGCAGCGACATCCGGGACAGGGGAATTCCCCCTCAGCCCCAGCATTTT	CASSDIRDRGIPPQPQHF
TRBD2	TRBV28	TRBJ2-7	-	TGTGCCAGCAGAGATTATTTTAGCGGGGGGTACTCCTACGAGCAGTACTTC	CASRDYFSGGYSYEQYF
TRBD1	TRBV29-1	TRBJ2-7	-	TGCAGCGTTCAAAGGGGGACAGGGTCCTACGAGCAGTACTTC	CSVQRGTGSYEQYF
-	TRBV7-9	TRBJ2-7	-	TGTGCCGGCAGCTTAGAACAGGTTACCTACGAGCAGTACTTC	CAGSLEQVTYEQYF
TRBD1	TRBV28	TRBJ1-2	-	TGTGCCACCACGGACAGGGTTGAATATGGCTACACCTTC	CATTDRVEYGYTF
-	TRBV30	TRBJ2-3	few	TGTGCCTGGGGGGGCTCAGATACGCAGTATTTT	CAWGGSDTQYF